The T cell receptor beta chain under discussion was sequenced for a study of cytotoxic CD8 clonotypes in ibrutinib-treated CLL. Study at large: Response was recorded as partial in some 24 patients and complete in 2; at median roughly 63 months, approximately 15 remained remitted and some 12 had progressed. The study, taken as a whole, reports: On treatment, the uncommon public clonotypes contracted or remained stable. Pretreatment clonality was elevated relative to age-matched healthy donors and paralleled circulating CD8+ T-cell counts.

CDR3 size: 17 residues. CDR1 is MNHNS and CDR2 is SASEGT in the germline V gene. Trimming shortened V by 0 bases and J by 0 bases, and 14 bases separated the two germline ends. Note on this clone: The antigen remains unidentified.

The TCR beta libraries used about 2 micrograms of genomic DNA that came from cryopreserved PBMCs. Data came from immunoSEQ multiplex PCR; TCRdb stores just in-frame clones and leaves some out. The repertoire holds about 35,000 clones, with about two thirds as singletons. The sequence was collected from a human donor with chronic lymphocytic leukemia. Sequenced material: PBMCs, taken at disease progression, from a patient treated with ibrutinib. The gene calls are TRBV6-1 and TRBJ1-1, with D unresolved. The chain's CDR3 is CASSEASPGKMNTEAFF. The CDR3 coding sequence is TGTGCCAGCAGTGAAGCGTCACCAGGAAAAATGAACACTGAAGCTTTCTTT.